The sequence of this T cell receptor (beta chain) was determined in a study of blood T cell repertoires in COVID-19. About the study: Donors in the United States, Italy and Spain gave samples during acute or convalescent COVID-19. In each case, the material was cDNA or gDNA derived from T cells, B-cell-depleted T cells, or PBMCs.

The sample holds a few counts of this clone. This CDR3 is built from 13 residues. From germline, CDR1 is SEHNR and CDR2 FQNEAQ (reference sequence). V lost 5 bases, J lost 9 bases, and 11 bases lay in between. Authors' data handling: Quantification of nucleated cells was approximated via reference gene primer amplification. Some clones are missing from TCRdb's copy, which holds only in-frame ones; the method was immunoSEQ multiplex PCR. From that table come the V and J calls and clone size; the DNA was used to work out D and trimming. The repertoire holds roughly 200,000 clones, around 90% seen once, with more than 1.4% in the top ten.

The sample taken for sequencing was peripheral blood. This TCR derives from a man between 18 and 29 years old with active or convalescent COVID-19. The chain has TRBV7-9 and TRBJ1-6; D unresolved. CDR3 region: CASSPREISPLHF. The CDR3 DNA is TGTGCCAGCAGCCCGAGGGAGATTTCACCCCTCCACTTT.